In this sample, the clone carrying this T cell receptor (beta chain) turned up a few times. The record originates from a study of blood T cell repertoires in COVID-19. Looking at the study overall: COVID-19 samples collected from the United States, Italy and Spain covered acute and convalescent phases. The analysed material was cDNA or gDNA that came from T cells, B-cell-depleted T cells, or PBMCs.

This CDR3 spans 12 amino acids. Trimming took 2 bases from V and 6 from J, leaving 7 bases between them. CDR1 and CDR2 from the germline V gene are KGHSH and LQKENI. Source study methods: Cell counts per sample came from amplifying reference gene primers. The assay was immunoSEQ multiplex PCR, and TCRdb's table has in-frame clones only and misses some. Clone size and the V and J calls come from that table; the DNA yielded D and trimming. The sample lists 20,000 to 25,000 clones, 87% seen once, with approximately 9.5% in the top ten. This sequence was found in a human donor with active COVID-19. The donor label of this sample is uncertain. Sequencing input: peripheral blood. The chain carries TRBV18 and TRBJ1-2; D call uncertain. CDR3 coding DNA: TGTGCCAGCTCACCAAGGGAGGATGGCTACACCTTC. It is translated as CASSPREDGYTF.